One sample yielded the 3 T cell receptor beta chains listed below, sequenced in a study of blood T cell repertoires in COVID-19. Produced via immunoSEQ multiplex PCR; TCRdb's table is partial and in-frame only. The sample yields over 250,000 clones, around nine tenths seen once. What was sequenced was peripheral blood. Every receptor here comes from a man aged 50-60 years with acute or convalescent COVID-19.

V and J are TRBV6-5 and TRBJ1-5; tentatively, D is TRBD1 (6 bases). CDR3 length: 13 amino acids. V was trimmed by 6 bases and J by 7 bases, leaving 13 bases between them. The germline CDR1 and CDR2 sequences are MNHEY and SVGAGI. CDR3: CASSTGSRQPQHF. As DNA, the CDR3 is TGTGCCAGCAGCACAGGGTCGCGGCAGCCCCAGCATTTT.

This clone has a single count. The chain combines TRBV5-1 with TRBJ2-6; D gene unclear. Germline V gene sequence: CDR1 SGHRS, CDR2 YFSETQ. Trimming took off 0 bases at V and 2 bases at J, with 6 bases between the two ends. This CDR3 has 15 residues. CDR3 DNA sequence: TGCGCCAGCAGCTTGGGTACAACTGGGGCCAACGTCCTGACTTTC. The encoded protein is CASSLGTTGANVLTF.

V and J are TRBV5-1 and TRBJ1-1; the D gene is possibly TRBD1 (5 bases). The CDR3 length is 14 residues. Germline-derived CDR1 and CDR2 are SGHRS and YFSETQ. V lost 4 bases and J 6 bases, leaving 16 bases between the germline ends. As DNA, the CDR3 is TGCGCCAGCAGCAGGGACTCCCTCGGCGCTGAAGCTTTCTTT. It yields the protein CASSRDSLGAEAFF.